This T cell receptor (beta chain) was documented in a study of T cell therapy after organ transplantation. Time point reported: 4-8 weeks after completion of therapy. This clone has only one observation. Antigen unknown. The protocol was immunoSEQ multiplex PCR, while the TCRdb copy is restricted to in-frame clones and leaves out a portion. The table lists approximately 5,600 clones, about two thirds of them singletons. After removal of 0 bases from V and 3 bases from J, the junction contained 7 bases not matched to a gene. CDR1 and CDR2 (germline): LGHNA, YSLEER. CDR3 length: 17 amino acids. The sample here was CD8+ T cells from blood, taken after autologous CMV-specific T cell therapy. The J gene is TRBJ2-2, the V gene TRBV4-3, with 7 bases aligning to TRBD1. The source of this sequence is a human patient who had received a solid organ transplant and had CMV disease. The graft donor may be the source of some T cells. CDR3 sequence (DNA): TGCGCCAGCAGCCAAGATTGGGGACAGTTTGACACCGGGGAGCTGTTTTTT. Its protein is CASSQDWGQFDTGELFF.